Following are 17 T cell receptor beta chains from one sample sequenced in a study of T cell changes during pregnancy in multiple sclerosis. The assay was immunoSEQ multiplex PCR, and TCRdb's table has in-frame clones only and misses some. This table holds under 50,000 clones, 75% to 95% found once. Source: CD4+ T cells from peripheral blood mononuclear cells, taken in the first trimester of pregnancy. All receptors come from a female donor in good health, enrolled as a control in a pregnancy study.

For this clone: At one end, the junction sequence differs from germline, possibly due to a read error. The CDR3 sequence is CAGSRPKSGGDTDTQYF. CDR3 bases: TGTGCCGGCAGCAGGCCAAAAAGCGGGGGAGACACAGATACGCAGTATTTT. The J gene is TRBJ2-3, the V gene TRBV7-9, with TRBD2 identical over 8 bases. The CDR3 has 17 residues. Germline CDR1 is SEHNR and CDR2 is FQNEAQ (reference sequence).

The chain is built from TRBV11-2 and TRBJ1-1; 7 bases agree with TRBD1. Losses at the gene ends were 6 bases for V and 1 base for J; bases not matched to a gene: 5. This CDR3 is 14 amino acids long. Germline V gene data show CDR1 as SGHAT and CDR2 as FQNNGV. For the CDR3, the DNA is TGTGCCAGCAGGTTGACAGGGCAGAACACTGAAGCTTTCTTT. Its protein is CASRLTGQNTEAFF.

V is TRBV7-2 and J is TRBJ1-5; no reliable D call. Germline V CDR1 and CDR2: SGHTA, FQGNSA. There are 16 residues in the CDR3. Trimming took off 2 bases at V and 0 bases at J, with 11 bases between the two ends. The CDR3 loop is CASSLSTTYSNQPQHF. DNA for the CDR3: TGTGCCAGCAGCTTATCGACAACTTATAGCAATCAGCCCCAGCATTTT. Full variable domain (missing parts from reference TRBV7-2 and TRBJ1-5): GAGVSQSPSNKVTEKGKDVELRCDPISGHTALYWYRQSLGQGLEFLIYFQGNSAPDKSGLPSDRFSAERTGGSVSTLTIQRTQQEDSAVYLCASSLSTTYSNQPQHFGDGTRLSIL.

The genes are TRBV7-9 and TRBJ2-1; 7 positions agree with TRBD2. The CDR3 has 13 amino acids. Germline CDR1 is SEHNR and CDR2 is FQNEAQ (reference sequence). Trimming cost V 2 bases and J 6 bases; bases outside gene matches: 1. DNA of the CDR3: TGTGCCAGCAGCTTAACTAGCGCCAATGAGCAGTTCTTC. The encoded protein is CASSLTSANEQFF.

The J gene is TRBJ1-2, the V gene TRBV14, with 10 bases identical to TRBD1. The trim removed 3 bases at V and 8 bases at J, leaving 9 bases unmatched. The germline V gene has CDR1 SGHDN and CDR2 FVKESK. The CDR3 has 15 residues. This CDR3 is CASSHSGGQGRGYTF. The CDR3 DNA reads as TGTGCCAGCAGCCACTCCGGGGGACAGGGGCGCGGCTACACCTTC.

This chain uses TRBV7-9 with TRBJ1-4; D remains unclear. Looked up from germline, CDR1 is SEHNR and CDR2 is FQNEAQ (reference sequence). The V end was cut by 1 base, the J end by 5 bases, with 8 bases between. The CDR3 sequence is 14 residues long. The CDR3 is CASSLETKNEKLFF. CDR3 DNA: TGTGCCAGCAGCTTAGAAACAAAGAATGAAAAACTGTTTTTT.

This chain joins TRBV6-1 and TRBJ2-5; 10 bases align to TRBD1. Losses at the gene ends were 4 bases for V and 5 bases for J; bases not matched to a gene: 10. Germline CDR1 reads MNHNS; CDR2 reads SASEGT. The CDR3 has 16 amino acids. CDR3 in amino acids: CASSGGRDRGGETQYF. In DNA, the CDR3 is TGTGCCAGCAGTGGAGGCCGGGACAGGGGAGGGGAGACCCAGTACTTC.

The chain joins TRBV6-6 to TRBJ2-5; the D is unclear. V was pared by 4 bases and J by 5 bases, with 20 bases between. The length of the CDR3 is 16 residues. Looked up from germline, CDR1 is MNHNY and CDR2 is SVGAGI (reference sequence). CDR3 bases: TGTGCCAGCAGTTCAACGCTAGTAAGGCCTGGGGAGACCCAGTACTTC. Its translation is CASSSTLVRPGETQYF.

This sequence joins TRBV4-3 and TRBJ1-2; no clear D. The ends were cut back, 3 bases at V and 4 bases at J, with 18 bases in the middle. This CDR3 is 16 amino acids long. The germline CDR1 and CDR2 sequences are LGHNA and YSLEER. The DNA for the CDR3 is TGCGCCAGCAGCCAGGCATTTCCCCGGTCGGGCTATGGCTACACCTTC. Protein: CASSQAFPRSGYGYTF.

This clone was picked up one time. The J gene is TRBJ2-7, the V gene TRBV28, with D possibly being TRBD1 (5 bases). V shed 2 bases and J shed 2 bases, with 10 bases lying between them. Per germline, CDR1 MDHEN and CDR2 SYDVKM. The CDR3 sequence is 14 residues long. The CDR3 sequence is CASSLPGRTYEQYF. The CDR3 region has the DNA TGTGCCAGCAGTTTACCAGGGCGGACCTACGAGCAGTACTTC.

V usage is TRBV5-1 and J usage is TRBJ2-3, with D unresolved. This CDR3 has 13 amino acids. Deletions cut 2 bases from V and 0 bases from J, with 4 bases between. Germline CDR1 SGHRS, CDR2 YFSETQ. The CDR3, as DNA: TGCGCCAGCAGCTTAAGCAGCACAGATACGCAGTATTTT. This gives the protein CASSLSSTDTQYF.

V gene TRBV9 combines with J gene TRBJ2-1, with 8 bases fitting TRBD1. V was pared by 2 bases and J by 2 bases, with 3 bases of the junction left unmatched. CDR1 and CDR2 (germline): SGDLS, YYNGEE. This CDR3 region has 15 residues. CDR3 loop: CASSVGTGAYNEQFF. CDR3 sequence (DNA): TGTGCCAGCAGCGTTGGGACAGGAGCCTACAATGAGCAGTTCTTC.

As for this clone: At one end the junction does not follow the germline gene, possibly because of a read error. The chain has TRBV7-2 and TRBJ1-6; D is undetermined. The CDR3 has 13 amino acids. Germline loops: CDR1 SGHTA, CDR2 FQGNSA. The CDR3: CASSLEAGPAPIF. CDR3 coding DNA: TGTGCCAGCAGCTTAGAGGCAGGCCCTGCCCCGATCTTT.

The chain recombines TRBV28 with TRBJ1-2; 8 nucleotides line up with TRBD1. The CDR3 covers 17 residues. Germline V gives CDR1 MDHEN, CDR2 SYDVKM. V dropped 10 bases and J dropped 4; count of bases not matched to a gene: 20. The CDR3 DNA is TGTGCCACTAAGGGTCAGGGGGACGGACAGGGCCGCTATGGCTACACCTTC. Translated, it gives CATKGQGDGQGRYGYTF.

The V call is TRBV4-1, the J call TRBJ2-2; perhaps TRBD2 as D (5 bases). The V end was cut by 4 bases, the J end by 3 bases, with 9 bases between. Germline V CDR1 and CDR2: MGHRA, YSYEKL. This CDR3 comprises 14 residues. The CDR3 bases are TGCGCCAGCAGCCCAACTAGGGACACCGGGGAGCTGTTTTTT. Translated: CASSPTRDTGELFF.

The rearrangement joins TRBV28 to TRBJ2-7; 8 bases are a match to TRBD1. The junction had 3 bases not matched to a gene; V was cut back by 2 bases and J by 3 bases. From germline, CDR1 is MDHEN and CDR2 SYDVKM. CDR3 length: 14 residues. The CDR3 sequence: CASSLQGAGYEQYF. DNA for the CDR3: TGTGCCAGCAGTTTACAGGGGGCTGGCTACGAGCAGTACTTC.

This clone showed up just once. The chain couples TRBV5-1 to TRBJ2-1; possible D gene TRBD2, 6 bases. The length of the CDR3 is 13 residues. V gave up 2 bases and J gave up 7 bases, with 10 bases separating them. Germline V lookup: CDR1 SGHRS, CDR2 YFSETQ. The CDR3 loop is CASSLAGRNEQFF. The CDR3 DNA is TGCGCCAGCAGCTTAGCAGGGAGGAATGAGCAGTTCTTC.